This TCR beta chain is drawn from a study of OX40 agonist ivuxolimab in advanced cancers. Whole-study findings and limits: Certain nonresponding patients likewise had low normalized T-cell clonal expansion.

Remarks on this clone: Its specificity is unknown.

Germline CDR1 reads PRHDT; CDR2 reads FYEKMQ (reference sequence). The CDR3 has 16 residues. The V gene lost 5 bases and the J gene lost 1 base, with 17 bases spanning the gap. Sequencing used immunoSEQ multiplex PCR; TCRdb keeps in-frame clones, though not all of them. This table holds some 58,000 clones, about 85% found once. The clonotype originates from an adult with an advanced solid tumor such as melanoma, head and neck, liver or kidney cancer. This chain joins TRBV13 and TRBJ2-5; no definite D call. This sample comprised CD4+ or CD8+ T cells sorted from blood, obtained in a trial of the OX40 agonist ivuxolimab. The CDR3 spells CASSPPVQDPQETQYF. CDR3 DNA: TGTGCCAGCAGCCCACCCGTCCAGGACCCCCAAGAGACCCAGTACTTC.